This passage covers 30 T cell receptor beta chains from one sample sequenced in a study of T cells in Graves' hyperthyroidism and ophthalmopathy. Regions amplified from RNA transcripts were the TCR beta CDR3 regions. Carried out on the TCR CDR3, a first-round RT-PCR used the HTBI primer set. Via MiXCR, TCRdb re-called the multiplex PCR reads, giving one row per CDR3 protein. Here the sample spans 330,000 or so distinct CDR3 sequences, less than 20% being singletons. Specimen: blood. The source of these receptors is a man in his forties or fifties with Graves' ophthalmopathy.

In this sample, this clonotype turned up many times. The rearrangement links TRBV5-1 to TRBJ2-7; 13 bases match TRBD2. CDR1 and CDR2 (germline): SGHRS, YFSETQ. Losses at the gene ends were 3 bases for V and 0 bases for J; bases not matched to a gene: 0. The CDR3 totals 15 residues. The CDR3 DNA follows: TGCGCCAGCAGCTGGACTAGCGGGAGCTCCTACGAGCAGTACTTC. It is translated as CASSWTSGSSYEQYF.

The chain employs TRBV9 and TRBJ2-1; D gene uncertain. Germline V gives CDR1 SGDLS, CDR2 YYNGEE. CDR3 length: 13 amino acids. With 2 bases removed from V and 2 bases from J, the gap between germline ends came to 5 bases. CDR3 nucleotide sequence: TGTGCCAGCAGCGTTACTACCTACAATGAGCAGTTCTTC. Protein product: CASSVTTYNEQFF. The full variable domain, completed using reference TRBV9 and TRBJ2-1, is DSGVTQTPKHLITATGQRVTLRCSPRSGDLSVYWYQQSLDQGLQFLIQYYNGEERAKGNILERFSAQQFPDLHSELNLSSLELGDSALYFCASSVTTYNEQFFGPGTRLTVL.

In this sample, this clonotype turned up a few times. The chain employs TRBV7-3 and TRBJ2-1, with a weak D call TRBD1 (5 bases). This CDR3 has 14 amino acids. V shed 0 bases and J shed 5 bases, with 8 bases lying between them. CDR1 and CDR2 (germline): SGHTA, FQGTGA. The CDR3 spells CASSLTGRDNEQFF. CDR3 bases: TGTGCCAGCAGCTTAACAGGCAGGGACAATGAGCAGTTCTTC. The variable domain in full, with the rest retrieved from reference TRBV7-3 and TRBJ2-1, is GAGVSQTPSNKVTEKGKYVELRCDPISGHTALYWYRQSLGQGPEFLIYFQGTGAADDSGLPNDRFFAVRPEGSVSTLKIQRTERGDSAVYLCASSLTGRDNEQFFGPGTRLTVL.

This clonotype was seen a few times. The chain uses TRBV28 and TRBJ2-7, with 9 bases fitting TRBD1. The germline V gene has CDR1 MDHEN and CDR2 SYDVKM. This CDR3 comprises 15 residues. V lost 5 bases and J lost 5; bases outside the gene matches: 10. CDR3 coding DNA: TGTGCCAGCAGTGGGCCCGGGACAGGGAAAGACGAGCAGTACTTC. Its protein is CASSGPGTGKDEQYF.

This clonotype was counted many times. The gene calls are TRBV27 and TRBJ2-5; D perhaps matches TRBD2 (5 bases). V was shortened by 3 bases and J by 7 bases, with 12 bases between the two germline ends. The CDR3 sequence is 13 residues long. From germline, CDR1 is MNHEY and CDR2 SMNVEV (reference sequence). CDR3 sequence: CASSFEDRGTQYF. The CDR3 DNA is TGTGCCAGCAGTTTTGAGGATCGGGGGACCCAGTACTTC.

V is TRBV27 and J is TRBJ2-5; possibly TRBD1 or TRBD2 for D (5 bases each). V dropped 4 bases and J dropped 4 bases, with 13 bases sitting between them. CDR1 is MNHEY, CDR2 SMNVEV, per germline (reference sequence). This CDR3 comprises 14 residues. CDR3 loop: CASSSPSRGETQYF. CDR3 DNA: TGTGCCAGCAGTTCCCCGTCGAGGGGAGAGACCCAGTACTTC.

J is TRBJ1-6 and V is TRBV14; D is possibly TRBD1 (5 bases). The germline gives CDR1 SGHDN, CDR2 FVKESK. V was shortened by 4 bases and J by 7 bases, with 11 bases between the two germline ends. The CDR3 is 14 amino acids. In DNA, the CDR3 is TGTGCCAGCAGCCCTCGGGACGGCAATTCACCCCTCCACTTT. Encoded protein: CASSPRDGNSPLHF. The variable domain in full, with the rest retrieved from reference TRBV14 and TRBJ1-6, is EAGVTQFPSHSVIEKGQTVTLRCDPISGHDNLYWYRRVMGKEIKFLLHFVKESKQDESGMPNNRFLAERTGGTYSTLKVQPAELEDSGVYFCASSPRDGNSPLHFGNGTRLTVT.

The chain is built from TRBV6-4 and TRBJ1-5; weak D call: TRBD1 (6 bases). Trimming cost V 2 bases and J 7 bases, with 12 bases left between them. CDR1 is MRHNA and CDR2 is SNTAGT in the germline V gene. The CDR3 extends over 14 amino acids. The CDR3 loop is CASSDVAGDQPQHF. Here the CDR3 DNA reads TGTGCCAGCAGTGACGTTGCAGGGGACCAGCCCCAGCATTTT.

As concerns this clonotype: A much larger clone is a single base away; this may be a read error. V and J are TRBV5-1 and TRBJ2-7; no clear D gene. Germline V gene sequence: CDR1 SGHRS, CDR2 YFSETQ. This CDR3 spans 15 amino acids. DNA for the CDR3: TGCGCCAGCGGCTTGGCCCTCCGAGGTCCCTACGAGCAGTACTTC. This encodes CASGLALRGPYEQYF.

This chain connects TRBV6-1 to TRBJ1-1; a possible D gene is TRBD1 (5 bases). The V end lost 1 base, the J end lost 5 bases, and 11 bases lay between the germline ends. CDR3 length equals 14 residues. Germline CDR1 and CDR2: MNHNS and SASEGT. In DNA form, the CDR3 reads TGTGCCAGCAGTGAAGTGGACATTGGGACTGAAGCTTTCTTT. Protein: CASSEVDIGTEAFF.

The chain has TRBV29-1 and TRBJ1-2, with 7 positions matching TRBD1. The CDR3 has 11 amino acids. The junction had 6 bases not matched to a gene; V was cut back by 6 bases and J by 8 bases. In germline, CDR1 is SQVTM, CDR2 ANQGSEA. CDR3 protein: CSVRGYSGYTF. The CDR3, as DNA: TGCAGCGTCAGGGGGTATAGCGGCTACACCTTC.

In the case of this clonotype: A read error may explain this, as a much larger clone is one base away. This chain links TRBV2 with TRBJ2-1; perhaps TRBD1 as D (5 bases). The CDR3 has 13 amino acids. In germline, CDR1 is SNHLY, CDR2 FYNNEI. The CDR3, as DNA: TGTGCCAGCAAGAGACAGATGGACAATGTGCAGTTCTTC. Translated, it gives CASKRQMDNVQFF.

CDR3 in amino acids: CASTPGDGVRSPLHF. In nucleotides, the CDR3 is TGTGCCAGCACCCCGGGGGACGGTGTACGCTCACCCCTCCACTTT. J is TRBJ1-6 and V is TRBV6-2 or TRBV6-3; tentative D call: TRBD1 (5 bases). V lost 7 bases and J lost 10, with 20 bases in between. This CDR3 contains 15 residues. The V gene's germline CDR1 is MNHEY and CDR2 SVGEGT.

This chain uses TRBV11-2 with TRBJ2-7; D is perhaps TRBD1 or TRBD2 (5 bases each). The germline CDR1 and CDR2 sequences are SGHAT and FQNNGV. The CDR3 has 12 residues. V was trimmed by 5 bases and J by 6 bases, leaving 11 bases between them. CDR3 DNA sequence: TGTGCCAGCAGCATCCCAGGGACCGAGCAGTACTTC. It is translated as CASSIPGTEQYF.

The J gene is TRBJ1-1, the V gene TRBV5-1, with a possible D match to TRBD1 (6 bases). This CDR3 comprises 18 residues. Trimming cost V 4 bases and J 4 bases, with 26 bases left between them. CDR1 and CDR2 (germline): SGHRS, YFSETQ. The CDR3 reads CASSGSHRDTPPVTEAFF. The CDR3 region has the DNA TGCGCCAGCAGCGGGAGTCACAGGGACACCCCACCGGTCACTGAAGCTTTCTTT.

The chain is built from TRBV5-1 and TRBJ2-3; no firm D call. V was pared by 5 bases and J by 3 bases, with 10 bases between. Per germline, CDR1 SGHRS and CDR2 YFSETQ. This CDR3 has 13 residues. CDR3 nucleotides: TGCGCCAGCAGTTCGGATGTGACAGATACGCAGTATTTT. Translated, it gives CASSSDVTDTQYF.

This clonotype came up a few times. The chain has TRBV9 and TRBJ2-7; D not certain. The CDR3 totals 14 residues. Germline lookup yields CDR1 SGDLS and CDR2 YYNGEE. V dropped 0 bases and J dropped 0 bases, with 7 bases sitting between them. The CDR3 nucleotides are TGTGCCAGCAGCGTAGGGCCCGACTCCTACGAGCAGTACTTC. Translation: CASSVGPDSYEQYF.

This chain uses TRBV5-1 with TRBJ2-7; 12 positions match TRBD1. J was trimmed by 6 bases and V by 7 bases; bases with no gene match: 11. Germline V gene sequence: CDR1 SGHRS, CDR2 YFSETQ. CDR3 length equals 15 residues. The CDR3: CASQYAGTGGAEQYF. DNA of the CDR3: TGCGCCAGCCAATATGCCGGGACAGGGGGCGCCGAGCAGTACTTC.

In its sample, this clonotype was seen many times. The rearrangement uses TRBV2 and TRBJ1-5, with unresolved D. Germline-derived CDR1 and CDR2 are SNHLY and FYNNEI. V lost 6 bases and J lost 0, with 12 bases in between. This CDR3 has 15 amino acids. CDR3 sequence reads: CASRLGFYSNQPQHF. CDR3 nucleotide sequence: TGTGCCAGCAGGCTGGGATTTTATAGCAATCAGCCCCAGCATTTT.

Comment on this clonotype: A junction boundary mismatches the germline segment, possibly from a read error. The chain employs TRBV10-2 and TRBJ2-5, with D maybe TRBD1 (5 bases). The CDR3 runs to 13 residues. Per the germline V gene, CDR1 is WSHSY and CDR2 is SAAADI. The CDR3 loop is CAGRQPAQETQYF. The CDR3 DNA follows: TGCGCCGGCAGACAGCCTGCTCAAGAGACCCAGTACTTC.

The chain links TRBV9 to TRBJ2-1; 7 positions agree with TRBD2. The CDR3 has 15 residues. Germline V gene sequence: CDR1 SGDLS, CDR2 YYNGEE. The trim removed 4 bases at V and 5 bases at J, leaving 9 bases unmatched. CDR3 in amino acids: CASSPGGGTNNEQFF. In DNA form, the CDR3 reads TGTGCCAGCAGCCCCGGTGGCGGGACTAACAATGAGCAGTTCTTC.

The chain joins TRBV5-1 to TRBJ2-1; TRBD2 matches at 8 bases. The trim removed 3 bases at V and 8 bases at J, leaving 16 bases unmatched. Germline V gives CDR1 SGHRS, CDR2 YFSETQ. CDR3 length: 17 residues. The DNA for the CDR3 is TGCGCCAGCAGCTCTTATTCCGGGACTAGTCATAACTATGAGCAGTTCTTC. Translation: CASSSYSGTSHNYEQFF. The full variable domain, completed using reference TRBV5-1 and TRBJ2-1, is KAGVTQTPRYLIKTRGQQVTLSCSPISGHRSVSWYQQTPGQGLQFLFEYFSETQRNKGNFPGRFSGRQFSNSRSEMNVSTLELGDSALYLCASSSYSGTSHNYEQFFGPGTRLTVL.

This clonotype was recorded at least ten times. J is TRBJ2-7 and V is TRBV6-1, with TRBD2 identical over 13 bases. This CDR3 has 14 residues. Trimming took 11 bases from V and 4 from J; bases not matched to a gene: 8. Germline CDR1 is MNHNS and CDR2 is SASEGT. CDR3 sequence reads: CAATGTSGMYEQYF. CDR3 sequence (DNA): TGTGCCGCGACCGGGACTAGCGGGATGTACGAGCAGTACTTC.

V gene TRBV7-9 combines with J gene TRBJ1-2; the D gene is possibly TRBD1 (5 bases). Trimming stripped 5 bases from V and 0 bases from J, with 7 bases between. CDR1 and CDR2 from the germline V gene are SEHNR and FQNEAQ (reference sequence). The CDR3 has 13 residues. The CDR3 loop reads CASSAQANYGYTF. In nucleotides, the CDR3 is TGTGCCAGCAGCGCACAGGCTAACTATGGCTACACCTTC.

This clonotype was counted only a few times. This sequence joins TRBV24-1 and TRBJ1-6, with a weak D call TRBD1 (6 bases). CDR3 length equals 12 residues. V lost 3 bases and J 15 bases, leaving 11 bases between the germline ends. Germline V gene data show CDR1 as KGHDR and CDR2 as SFDVKD. As DNA, the CDR3 is TGTGCCACCAGTGATCCAACAGGGCTCCTCCACTTT. It yields the protein CATSDPTGLLHF.

The chain employs TRBV14 and TRBJ2-1, with D perhaps matching TRBD2 (7 bases). This CDR3 is built from 15 residues. The germline V gene has CDR1 SGHDN and CDR2 FVKESK. Trimming left V 3 bases short and J 7 bases short, with 16 bases between. CDR3 sequence: CASSQGRGGGNEQFF. The CDR3 DNA sequence: TGTGCCAGCAGCCAGGGTCGAGGGGGGGGGAATGAGCAGTTCTTC. Variable domain in full (rest from reference TRBV14 and TRBJ2-1): EAGVTQFPSHSVIEKGQTVTLRCDPISGHDNLYWYRRVMGKEIKFLLHFVKESKQDESGMPNNRFLAERTGGTYSTLKVQPAELEDSGVYFCASSQGRGGGNEQFFGPGTRLTVL.

This clonotype was found many times. The chain carries TRBV28 and TRBJ2-7, with D unclear. Germline CDR1 and CDR2: MDHEN and SYDVKM. V lost 5 bases and J lost 4, with 27 bases in between. The CDR3 is 18 amino acids. CDR3 coding DNA: TGTGCCAGCAGTCCACCCCGCTTTCGGATCATAAGCTATTACGAGCAGTACTTC. Its protein product is CASSPPRFRIISYYEQYF. Together with reference TRBV28 and TRBJ2-7, the CDR3 gives the full variable domain: DVKVTQSSRYLVKRTGEKVFLECVQDMDHENMFWYRQDPGLGLRLIYFSYDVKMKEKGDIPEGYSVSREKKERFSLILESASTNQTSMYLCASSPPRFRIISYYEQYFGPGTRLTVT.

A few counts support this clonotype. The chain links TRBV4-1 to TRBJ2-5; 7 nucleotides match TRBD2. V dropped 4 bases and J dropped 5; count of bases not matched to a gene: 10. Per the germline V gene, CDR1 is MGHRA and CDR2 is YSYEKL. The CDR3 totals 15 residues. The CDR3, as DNA: TGCGCCAGCAGCCGCCAGCGGGAATTGATGGAGACCCAGTACTTC. Its protein is CASSRQRELMETQYF.

This rearrangement joins TRBV13 to TRBJ2-7, with D perhaps TRBD2 (5 bases). The CDR3 consists of 14 residues. The V and J ends lost 2 bases and 3 bases respectively, with 11 bases between them. Germline V gene data show CDR1 as PRHDT and CDR2 as FYEKMQ (reference sequence). CDR3 coding DNA: TGTGCCAGCAGCTTAATCGGGAACAACTACGAGCAGTACTTC. It yields the protein CASSLIGNNYEQYF.

The chain carries TRBV20-1 and TRBJ1-2; D uncertain. Per germline, CDR1 DFQATT and CDR2 SNEGSKA (reference sequence). The CDR3 consists of 16 residues. V gave up 6 bases and J gave up 2 bases, with 22 bases separating them. The chain's CDR3 is CSAPGARHGLNYGYTF. The DNA for the CDR3 is TGCAGTGCCCCAGGAGCGAGGCACGGATTAAACTATGGCTACACCTTC.